This T cell receptor (beta chain) came from a study of blood T cell repertoires in COVID-19. This clone was seen a few times. Using immunoSEQ multiplex PCR, the repertoire was profiled, and TCRdb retains in-frame clones only, with some absent. The sample holds under 300,000 clones, about 89% seen once. In Cohort 3, a recovered donor had either two negative PCRs, clearance, or symptom resolution. The CDR3 has 15 amino acids. Germline assignment: CDR1 SEHNR and CDR2 FQNEAQ (reference sequence). Trimming removed 0 bases from V and 2 bases from J; junction bases left unmatched: 0. The chain is built from TRBV7-9 and TRBJ2-7; 11 nucleotides match TRBD2. The sequence derives from a woman aged 40-49 years who had recovered from COVID-19. The sequenced sample was PBMCs or T cells enriched from blood (not recorded which). This chain's CDR3 is CASSLATSGAYEQYF. In DNA, the CDR3 is TGTGCCAGCAGCTTAGCGACTAGCGGGGCCTACGAGCAGTACTTC.